The TCR beta chain described here comes from a study of cytomegalovirus exposure and HLA in healthy donors. Whole-study context: Earlier, 110 million or so unique TCR beta sequences were recovered from 170 million or so T cells by an analysis.

Study-wide findings and caveats: Some V segments, TRBV6-2 and TRBV6-3 among them, were indistinguishable and were therefore excluded. Most observed TCR sequences were rare, whereas some public TCRs were detected in many donors.

The primer mix had 60 Vbeta and 13 Jbeta primers. Some clones are missing from TCRdb's copy, which holds only in-frame ones; the method was immunoSEQ multiplex PCR. The table records around 78,000 clones, around 84% of them present only once. This clone was detected only once. Its antigen is unidentified. The germline V and J ends were trimmed by 8 bases and 7 bases, with 9 bases remaining between them. This CDR3 contains 11 residues. Per the germline V gene, CDR1 is SNHLY and CDR2 is FYNNEI. V and J are TRBV2 and TRBJ2-1; D gene ambiguous. Material: PBMCs. This clonotype was sampled from a woman aged 45-59 years in good health and CMV-seronegative. The CDR3 protein is CASRLENEQFF. CDR3 DNA: TGTGCCAGCCGACTGGAAAATGAGCAGTTCTTC.